This T cell receptor beta chain was documented in a study of T cells in Graves' hyperthyroidism and ophthalmopathy. General observations from the study: Progression to ophthalmopathy was predicted a median of approximately 6.4 months early.

Comments on this clonotype: Antigen: not known.

Germline CDR1 SGHTA, CDR2 FQGNSA. The J segment lost 5 bases and the V segment lost 1 base, leaving 10 bases of the junction unmatched. The CDR3 is 16 residues long. It was RNA transcripts that yielded the amplified TCR beta CDR3 regions. When the TCR CDR3 underwent first-round RT-PCR, the HTBI primer set was used. TCRdb recomputed calls from the multiplex PCR reads with MiXCR, one row per CDR3 protein. The table lists about 700,000 distinct CDR3 sequences, about 14% of them singletons. The clonotype was recovered from a woman aged 18-30 years with Graves' hyperthyroidism. The chain employs TRBV7-2 and TRBJ2-5; 7 bases map to TRBD2. Sequencing was done on a sample of blood. The CDR3 DNA follows: TGTGCCAGCAGCTTAGTGGCGGGAGCTAGAAGGGAGACCCAGTACTTC. Translated: CASSLVAGARRETQYF.